Below, 21 T cell receptor beta chains from the same sample are listed, as sequenced in a study of T cells in Graves' hyperthyroidism and ophthalmopathy. The CDR3 regions of TCR beta were amplified from RNA transcripts. Primed by the HTBI set, a first-round RT-PCR was run on the TCR CDR3. Via MiXCR, TCRdb re-called the multiplex PCR reads, giving one row per CDR3 protein. Found here are around 420,000 distinct CDR3 sequences, roughly 14% of them singletons; the top ten hold around 14%. Material: blood. These receptors were obtained from a woman aged 18-29 years with Graves' hyperthyroidism.

The sample holds one count of this clonotype. The rearrangement uses TRBV9 and TRBJ1-1; D is undetermined. Germline CDR1 SGDLS, CDR2 YYNGEE. V lost 0 bases to trimming and J lost 4 bases, with 7 bases between them. This CDR3 is 13 amino acids long. CDR3 DNA sequence: TGTGCCAGCAGCGTAGAGGAAGGCACTGAAGCTTTCTTT. Protein sequence: CASSVEEGTEAFF.

This clonotype was counted ten times or more. The gene calls are TRBV2 and TRBJ2-1, with TRBD2 identical over 7 bases. There are 14 residues in the CDR3. Germline V lookup: CDR1 SNHLY, CDR2 FYNNEI. Losses at the gene ends were 7 bases for V and 8 bases for J; bases not matched to a gene: 11. The CDR3 reads CASTYGGRGDEQFF. DNA of the CDR3: TGTGCCAGCACCTACGGGGGGAGGGGCGATGAGCAGTTCTTC.

This clonotype was observed a few times. J is TRBJ1-2 and V is TRBV25-1, with 12 bases fitting TRBD1. Germline-derived CDR1 and CDR2 are MGHDK and SYGVNS. The V and J ends lost 5 bases and 5 bases, in that order; junction bases with no gene match: 9. The CDR3 has 16 residues. CDR3 nucleotides: TGTGCCAGCAGTTCTTCCGGGACAGGGGGCGTATATGGCTACACCTTC. This encodes CASSSSGTGGVYGYTF.

V usage is TRBV7-9 and J usage is TRBJ1-2; tentative D call: TRBD1 (6 bases). The CDR3 length is 16 residues. The ends were cut back, 0 bases at V and 2 bases at J, with 13 bases in the middle. Germline V gene lookup returns CDR1 SEHNR and CDR2 FQNEAQ (reference sequence). CDR3 DNA sequence: TGTGCCAGCAGCTTAGCGCGGGCAGGGGAAAACTATGGCTACACCTTC. Translating it yields CASSLARAGENYGYTF.

This clonotype was counted many times. The CDR3 DNA sequence: TGTGCCAGCAGCGTAGACCCCCCGGGACTAGTAAGGGGCGAGCAGTTCTTC. Translating it yields CASSVDPPGLVRGEQFF. This chain links TRBV9 with TRBJ2-1, with 8 bases aligning to TRBD2. CDR1 SGDLS and CDR2 YYNGEE come from the germline V gene. The CDR3 contains 17 residues. The ends lost 0 bases at V and 10 bases at J; junction bases unmatched: 15.

This clonotype was detected ten times or more. This chain connects TRBV20-1 to TRBJ2-7; the match to TRBD2 covers 8 bases. V lost 4 bases to trimming and J lost 4 bases; unmatched junction nucleotides: 12. Per germline, CDR1 DFQATT and CDR2 SNEGSKA (reference sequence). This CDR3 has 15 amino acids. The CDR3 protein is CSATIGTSGRYEQYF. CDR3 DNA: TGCAGTGCTACTATTGGCACTAGCGGAAGGTACGAGCAGTACTTC.

V and J are TRBV3-1 and TRBJ2-7; D might be TRBD2 (5 bases). Germline CDR1 is LGHDT and CDR2 is YNNKEL (reference sequence). CDR3 length equals 12 residues. V lost 3 bases to trimming and J lost 6 bases, with 9 bases between them. CDR3 residues: CASSHRGAEQYF. CDR3 in DNA: TGTGCCAGCAGCCATCGGGGAGCCGAGCAGTACTTC.

The chain joins TRBV9 to TRBJ2-5, with D maybe TRBD2 (5 bases). Trimming took off 3 bases at V and 5 bases at J, with 11 bases between the two ends. CDR1 is SGDLS and CDR2 is YYNGEE in the germline V gene. The CDR3 sequence is 13 residues long. The CDR3 DNA sequence: TGTGCCAGCAGCGCCTCGGGGTGGGAGACCCAGTACTTC. It codes for CASSASGWETQYF.

At least ten counts were recorded for this clonotype. V is TRBV15 and J is TRBJ1-4; D is ambiguous. CDR3 length: 15 amino acids. Deletions cut 3 bases from V and 7 bases from J, with 15 bases between. The germline gives CDR1 LNHNV, CDR2 YYDKDF (reference sequence). For the CDR3, the DNA is TGTGCCACCAGCAGGGCCAGCTGGGGAGGTGAAAAACTGTTTTTT. Protein product: CATSRASWGGEKLFF.

The table lists this clonotype with a few counts. The chain recombines TRBV20-1 with TRBJ2-1; D ambiguous. CDR1 and CDR2 (germline): DFQATT, SNEGSKA (reference sequence). Trimming pared 5 bases from V and 9 bases from J, leaving 11 bases between. The CDR3 is 11 amino acids. The CDR3 here is CSAPGVSEQFF. The CDR3 DNA reads as TGCAGTGCTCCAGGTGTTAGTGAGCAGTTCTTC.

The genes are TRBV20-1 and TRBJ1-2, with TRBD1 matching over 9 bases. V gave up 6 bases and J gave up 5 bases; unmatched junction bases: 1. The CDR3 has 11 amino acids. CDR1 DFQATT and CDR2 SNEGSKA come from the germline V gene (reference sequence). CDR3 nucleotide sequence: TGCAGTGCCGGGACAGGGTATGGCTACACCTTC. Amino acid sequence: CSAGTGYGYTF.

This clonotype occurred many times. V gene TRBV2 combines with J gene TRBJ1-2; the D is unclear. In germline, CDR1 is SNHLY, CDR2 FYNNEI. Trimming stripped 7 bases from V and 0 bases from J, with 6 bases between. This CDR3 contains 12 residues. In nucleotides, the CDR3 is TGTGCCAGCAACCCCACTAACTATGGCTACACCTTC. Protein product: CASNPTNYGYTF.

This clonotype was observed at least ten times. The chain is built from TRBV9 and TRBJ2-7; TRBD2 might be the D (6 bases). Germline assignment: CDR1 SGDLS and CDR2 YYNGEE. Trimming took off 3 bases at V and 3 bases at J, with 22 bases between the two ends. The CDR3 totals 17 residues. The CDR3 sequence: CASSAGPGVASDYEQYF. CDR3 DNA sequence: TGTGCCAGCAGCGCAGGGCCGGGGGTCGCATCTGACTACGAGCAGTACTTC.

CDR3 amino acids: CSVKGQGSSYEQYF. CDR3 coding DNA: TGCAGCGTCAAAGGACAGGGGTCCTCCTACGAGCAGTACTTC. This sequence joins TRBV29-1 and TRBJ2-7; TRBD1 aligns across 9 bases. Per germline, CDR1 SQVTM and CDR2 ANQGSEA. There are 14 residues in the CDR3. J was trimmed by 0 bases and V by 6 bases; bases with no gene match: 6.

This clonotype was detected many times. J is TRBJ2-3 and V is TRBV11-2; D possibly corresponds to TRBD1 (5 bases). V gave up 4 bases and J gave up 2 bases, with 13 bases separating them. CDR3 length: 15 amino acids. Germline V gene sequence: CDR1 SGHAT, CDR2 FQNNGV. The CDR3 sequence is CASSSRTRHTDTQYF. The CDR3 DNA follows: TGTGCCAGCAGCTCTAGGACACGACACACAGATACGCAGTATTTT.

At least ten counts were recorded for this clonotype. This chain uses TRBV5-8 with TRBJ2-3, with D uncertain. This CDR3 contains 12 residues. The V gene's germline CDR1 is SGHTS and CDR2 YDEGEE. V shed 5 bases and J shed 2 bases, with 6 bases lying between them. The CDR3 sequence is CASSFYTDTQYF. The CDR3 DNA reads as TGTGCCAGCAGTTTCTACACAGATACGCAGTATTTT.

Only a few counts were recorded for this clonotype. The CDR3 is CASRTLGWDGETQYF. The CDR3 bases are TGTGCCAGCAGGACCCTGGGATGGGACGGGGAGACCCAGTACTTC. The chain joins TRBV2 to TRBJ2-5; possibly TRBD1 or TRBD2 for D (5 bases each). The CDR3 extends over 15 amino acids. Trimming cost V 6 bases and J 5 bases, with 19 bases left between them. Germline V gives CDR1 SNHLY, CDR2 FYNNEI.

Ten or more counts support this clonotype. The J gene is TRBJ2-1, the V gene TRBV2, with TRBD1 identical over 11 bases. Trimming at V came to 5 bases and at J to 7 bases, leaving 7 bases not matched to a gene. This CDR3 is 15 amino acids long. Per germline, CDR1 SNHLY and CDR2 FYNNEI. The CDR3 DNA reads as TGTGCCAGCAGTAAGGACAGGGGGCATTGGAATGAGCAGTTCTTC. Residues: CASSKDRGHWNEQFF.

The chain combines TRBV6-2 or TRBV6-3 with TRBJ1-6; D is unclear. The CDR3 is 15 residues long. Deletions cut 5 bases from V and 0 bases from J, with 8 bases between. Germline V gene lookup returns CDR1 MNHEY and CDR2 SVGEGT. CDR3 amino acids: CASSRRDSYNSPLHF. The CDR3 bases are TGTGCCAGCAGTCGAAGGGACTCCTATAATTCACCCCTCCACTTT.

This clonotype has ten or more counts. The genes are TRBV2 and TRBJ1-3; D not certain. Trimming removed 7 bases at V and 4 bases at J, with 17 bases between. CDR1 is SNHLY and CDR2 is FYNNEI in the germline V gene. The CDR3 loop spans 15 amino acids. CDR3 protein: CASNYNKVFGNTIYF. The CDR3 DNA follows: TGTGCCAGCAACTATAACAAGGTGTTCGGAAACACCATATATTTT.

There are many counts of this clonotype. This rearrangement joins TRBV7-2 to TRBJ1-5; tentatively, D is TRBD1 (5 bases). The germline V and J ends were trimmed by 1 base and 7 bases, with 14 bases remaining between them. From germline, CDR1 is SGHTA and CDR2 FQGNSA. CDR3 length equals 15 residues. The CDR3 DNA follows: TGTGCCAGCAGCTTAGTAAGTAGGGGTCGACAGCCCCAGCATTTT. Translated, it gives CASSLVSRGRQPQHF. The whole variable domain, remainder taken from reference TRBV7-2 and TRBJ1-5, is GAGVSQSPSNKVTEKGKDVELRCDPISGHTALYWYRQSLGQGLEFLIYFQGNSAPDKSGLPSDRFSAERTGGSVSTLTIQRTQQEDSAVYLCASSLVSRGRQPQHFGDGTRLSIL.